What follows are 18 T cell receptor beta chains derived from one specimen sequenced in a study of T-cell memory formation after mild COVID-19. TCRdb passed the 5' RACE reads through MiXCR, listing each CDR3 protein once. The sample includes 260,000 or so distinct CDR3 sequences, approximately 15% of them seen just once. The sample was PBMCs or a T cell subset sorted from them (not recorded which). The receptors originated from a man aged 18 to 29 who had mild COVID-19 (a few samples of this study predate the infection). Cell type and time point are not known.

The chain employs TRBV4-1 and TRBJ1-5; possibly TRBD1 for D (6 bases). Trimming removed 5 bases at V and 0 bases at J, with 23 bases between. Germline V gives CDR1 MGHRA, CDR2 YSYEKL. There are 19 residues in the CDR3. CDR3 coding DNA: TGCGCCAGCAGCAACCCCCGGGGCAGGGGAAGTTATAGCAATCAGCCCCAGCATTTT. It yields the protein CASSNPRGRGSYSNQPQHF.

The CDR3 nucleotides are TGCAGTGCTACGGGGGGCTCGGGAGAGACCCAGTACTTC. This sequence encodes CSATGGSGETQYF. V and J are TRBV20-1 and TRBJ2-5, with a tentative D call TRBD2 (7 bases). The germline CDR1 and CDR2 sequences are DFQATT and SNEGSKA (reference sequence). Trimming removed 4 bases from V and 4 bases from J, with 13 bases in between. The CDR3 loop spans 13 amino acids.

The V and J genes are TRBV7-2 and TRBJ1-2; D call uncertain. V was cut by 3 bases and J by 0 bases, with 8 bases left in between. The CDR3 is 14 amino acids. The V gene's germline CDR1 is SGHTA and CDR2 FQGNSA. CDR3 DNA sequence: TGTGCCAGCAGCTTGGACTCTTCTAACTATGGCTACACCTTC. Translating it yields CASSLDSSNYGYTF.

V is TRBV6-5 and J is TRBJ2-2; D is ambiguous. With 0 bases removed from V and 7 bases from J, the gap between germline ends came to 6 bases. The V gene's germline CDR1 is MNHEY and CDR2 SVGAGI. This CDR3 spans 13 amino acids. CDR3 loop: CASSYSYNGELFF. In DNA, the CDR3 is TGTGCCAGCAGTTACTCGTATAACGGGGAGCTGTTTTTT.

The chain couples TRBV6-2 or TRBV6-3 to TRBJ2-5; possibly TRBD1 or TRBD2 for D (6 bases each). Per germline, CDR1 MNHEY and CDR2 SVGEGT. The CDR3 sequence is 13 residues long. Trimming cost V 6 bases and J 5 bases, with 13 bases left between them. The CDR3 sequence is CASSSGGWETQYF. The CDR3 DNA is TGTGCCAGCAGCTCCGGGGGCTGGGAGACCCAGTACTTC.

The CDR3 is CASGFSGRGTDTQYF. DNA for the CDR3: TGCGCCAGCGGGTTTAGCGGGAGAGGGACAGATACGCAGTATTTT. The chain couples TRBV5-1 to TRBJ2-3; 9 bases agree with TRBD2. Germline V gives CDR1 SGHRS, CDR2 YFSETQ. V was clipped by 7 bases and J by 3 bases; unmatched bases: 9. CDR3 length equals 15 residues.

This sequence joins TRBV19 and TRBJ2-4, with D uncertain. The CDR3 length is 14 residues. V was cut by 3 bases and J by 7 bases, with 13 bases left in between. Germline-derived CDR1 and CDR2 are LNHDA and SQIVND (reference sequence). This chain's CDR3 is CASSMRVYGNIQYF. The DNA of the CDR3 is TGTGCCAGTAGTATGAGAGTGTATGGGAACATTCAGTACTTC.

J is TRBJ2-5 and V is TRBV3-1; D gene ambiguous. CDR3 length: 14 amino acids. CDR1 is LGHDT and CDR2 is YNNKEL in the germline V gene (reference sequence). Trimming left V 3 bases short and J 1 base short, with 9 bases between. CDR3 nucleotide sequence: TGTGCCAGCAGCCACCAGTTAGCCCAAGAGACCCAGTACTTC. Amino acid sequence: CASSHQLAQETQYF.

The chain combines TRBV7-8 with TRBJ2-7; D uncertain. CDR3 length: 17 residues. Trimming left V 1 base short and J 4 bases short, with 20 bases between. Per germline, CDR1 SGHVS and CDR2 FQNEAQ. The DNA of the CDR3 is TGTGCCAGCAGCTTAGGGTCCGTGGCGATAAATTCGTACGAGCAGTACGTC. This codes for CASSLGSVAINSYEQYV.

The sample holds a few counts of this clonotype. The V and J genes are TRBV12-3 or TRBV12-4 and TRBJ1-5, with D possibly matching TRBD1 (6 bases). This CDR3 is built from 15 residues. V was trimmed by 5 bases and J by 2 bases, leaving 13 bases between them. CDR3 nucleotide sequence: TGTGCCAGCAGTAGGACAGACCTTGGCAATCAGCCCCAGCATTTT. This gives the protein CASSRTDLGNQPQHF.

The gene calls are TRBV5-8 and TRBJ2-1; D is possibly TRBD1 (6 bases). The CDR3 has 15 residues. Between the trimmed V and J ends, which lost 1 base and 3 bases, there was a span of 11 bases. The germline CDR1 and CDR2 sequences are SGHTS and YDEGEE. CDR3 bases: TGTGCCAGCAGCTTGTGGCAGGGGCTCTACAATGAGCAGTTCTTC. Amino acids: CASSLWQGLYNEQFF.

There are a few counts of this clonotype. The chain combines TRBV12-3 or TRBV12-4 with TRBJ2-3; perhaps TRBD2 as D (6 bases). Trimming stripped 1 base from V and 5 bases from J, with 13 bases between. The CDR3 covers 15 residues. CDR3 loop: CASSLVAVRGDTQYF. The CDR3 DNA is TGTGCCAGCAGTTTAGTAGCGGTGCGGGGAGATACGCAGTATTTT.

This clonotype came up a few times. The chain combines TRBV2 with TRBJ2-5; 9 bases agree with TRBD1. This CDR3 is 13 amino acids long. CDR1 and CDR2 from the germline V gene are SNHLY and FYNNEI. The V and J ends lost 6 bases and 7 bases, in that order; junction bases with no gene match: 6. The CDR3 is CASSTDRGGTQYF. The CDR3 DNA is TGTGCCAGCAGCACCGACAGGGGGGGGACCCAGTACTTC.

This clonotype was seen a handful of times. The chain joins TRBV5-1 to TRBJ2-7; 15 bases align to TRBD2. Germline V gene lookup returns CDR1 SGHRS and CDR2 YFSETQ. V shed 4 bases and J 0 bases; nucleotides not matched to a gene: 5. The CDR3 consists of 17 residues. CDR3: CASSLGTSGGSSYEQYV. CDR3 in DNA: TGCGCCAGCAGCCTCGGGACTAGCGGGGGGAGCTCCTACGAGCAGTACGTC.

The V call is TRBV5-1, the J call TRBJ2-7; 7 bases line up with TRBD1. The CDR3 sequence is 14 residues long. J lost 3 bases, V lost 1 base, and 4 bases had no gene match. Germline CDR1 SGHRS, CDR2 YFSETQ. The CDR3 protein is CASSLTGVHYEQYF. The CDR3 coding sequence is TGCGCCAGCAGCTTGACAGGGGTCCACTACGAGCAGTACTTC. The variable domain in full, with the rest retrieved from reference TRBV5-1 and TRBJ2-7, is KAGVTQTPRYLIKTRGQQVTLSCSPISGHRSVSWYQQTPGQGLQFLFEYFSETQRNKGNFPGRFSGRQFSNSRSEMNVSTLELGDSALYLCASSLTGVHYEQYFGPGTRLTVT.

The chain uses TRBV4-3 and TRBJ1-2; no definite D call. V was clipped by 0 bases and J by 8 bases, with 16 bases between them. Per germline, CDR1 LGHNA and CDR2 YSLEER. The CDR3 has 15 amino acids. In DNA, the CDR3 is TGCGCCAGCAGCCAAGATGAGGCGAGATTTGGGGGCTACACCTTC. Residues: CASSQDEARFGGYTF.

Comment on this clonotype: Germline and junction disagree at one end, which may indicate a read error. The CDR3 DNA is TGCGCCAGCAGCCTTGGACCGGGTAAGAACACTGAAGCTTTATTT. Protein product: CASSLGPGKNTEALF. The chain recombines TRBV5-1 with TRBJ1-1; D uncertain. Germline lookup yields CDR1 SGHRS and CDR2 YFSETQ. The CDR3 consists of 15 residues.

This sequence joins TRBV3-1 and TRBJ2-7, with TRBD2 matching over 13 bases. Per germline, CDR1 LGHDT and CDR2 YNNKEL (reference sequence). The V segment lost 3 bases and the J segment 9 bases; nucleotides outside the gene matches: 11. This CDR3 is 16 amino acids long. The CDR3 DNA is TGTGCCAGCAGCCACTCCGAGGGACTAGCGGGGTTGGCGCAGTACTTC. It translates to CASSHSEGLAGLAQYF.